This TCR beta chain comes out of a study of T cell responses to AZD1222 COVID-19 vaccine. Looking at the study overall: Pooled together were second doses at about 4 or about 12 weeks.

Sequencing was performed with immunoSEQ multiplex PCR; in TCRdb, only in-frame clones are kept and a portion is missing. The sample includes tens of thousands of clones, roughly 89% of them seen just once. Per the germline V gene, CDR1 is SGHRS and CDR2 is YFSETQ. This CDR3 comprises 16 residues. The ends were cut back, 0 bases at V and 4 bases at J, with 13 bases in the middle. Details on this clone: The antigen remains undetermined.

Overall study results and limits: Baseline antibody screening turned up just a handful of seropositive AZD1222 recipients. Most donors were white British and more were female, and clonal diversity was possibly underestimated. Spike as a whole was targeted by vaccine-associated CD4 TCRs, dominant at 160-218 and 743-854.

The rearrangement joins TRBV5-1 to TRBJ2-2; D not certain. This receptor was obtained from an adult in good health. Material: peripheral blood, obtained on day 0 of AZD1222 vaccination. The DNA for the CDR3 is TGCGCCAGCAGCTTGGGAGGCTTTTCAGGCACCGGGGAGCTGTTTTTT. Encoded protein: CASSLGGFSGTGELFF.